These 4 T cell receptor beta chains originate from one sample sequenced in a study of response to subunit inactivated influenza vaccine. MiXCR was run by TCRdb on the RT-PCR reads, yielding one entry per CDR3 protein. The sample lists about 620,000 distinct CDR3 sequences; 12% were seen once. The specimen was PBMCs from blood, collected on the day of vaccination. These receptors came from a man aged 50 or older who received an inactivated influenza vaccine.

In its sample, this clonotype was seen many times. The chain uses TRBV6-1 and TRBJ1-1, with 8 positions matching TRBD1. After removal of 6 bases from V and 3 bases from J, the junction contained 3 bases not matched to a gene. The CDR3 covers 13 residues. The germline V gene has CDR1 MNHNS and CDR2 SASEGT. CDR3 DNA: TGTGCCAGCAGCGACAGGGGATACACTGAAGCTTTCTTT. This encodes CASSDRGYTEAFF.

This clonotype was found a few times. J is TRBJ2-7 and V is TRBV18; TRBD1 might be the D (6 bases). Trimming cost V 4 bases and J 3 bases, with 13 bases left between them. Germline V gives CDR1 KGHSH, CDR2 LQKENI. The CDR3 is made up of 14 amino acids. CDR3 nucleotide sequence: TGTGCCAGCTCACTCTCACAGGGCCACTACGAGCAGTACTTC. Translation gives CASSLSQGHYEQYF.

The chain links TRBV4-1 to TRBJ2-2; 10 nucleotides match TRBD2. This CDR3 contains 17 residues. Per germline, CDR1 MGHRA and CDR2 YSYEKL. After removal of 2 bases from V and 1 base from J, the junction contained 4 bases not matched to a gene. The CDR3, as DNA: TGCGCCAGCAGCCAACTAGCGGGGGCCCTGAACACCGGGGAGCTGTTTTTT. Translation: CASSQLAGALNTGELFF.

This clonotype appeared a few times. The chain employs TRBV7-2 and TRBJ2-2, with a weak D call TRBD2 (7 bases). The germline V gene has CDR1 SGHTA and CDR2 FQGNSA. There are 16 residues in the CDR3. Trimming took off 6 bases at V and 4 bases at J, with 18 bases between the two ends. CDR3 protein: CASRKGGARGTGELFF. The CDR3 DNA sequence: TGTGCCAGCAGAAAAGGGGGGGCGAGAGGCACCGGGGAGCTGTTTTTT. Complete variable domain (other parts from reference TRBV7-2 and TRBJ2-2): GAGVSQSPSNKVTEKGKDVELRCDPISGHTALYWYRQSLGQGLEFLIYFQGNSAPDKSGLPSDRFSAERTGGSVSTLTIQRTQQEDSAVYLCASRKGGARGTGELFFGEGSRLTVL.